This TCR beta chain was observed in a study of shared clonotypes between healthy human individuals (dated by TCRdb to 2019 to 2021). Notes on the research overall: A couple of women and a few men aged 18 to 49 years were included in the cohort. For each donor, CD4 naive and CD4 memory were each run on three plates, CD8 naive on two plates, and CD8 memory on one plate. To estimate repertoire size and how much clonotypes are shared between individuals, the study performed deep sequencing of blood TCR repertoires from 4 to 6 healthy adults. Different laboratories and diverse techniques were used to prepare libraries and sequence TCR repertoires, to increase sequencing depth and limit assay-specific biases. Per donor, leukapheresis produced somewhere between about 0.9 and 9.5 billion PBMCs. Findings and caveats that apply to the study as a whole: Only blood was sampled, and tissue TCR repertoires likely differ from those in blood. Estimated clonotype richness was generally larger for naive than for memory subsets. Rarefaction of sorted-subset datasets indicated incomplete sequencing despite the large sequencing depth. Pairwise subsampling indicated that sequencing depth was expected to affect the degree of clonotype sharing among donors. Compared with non-shared clonotypes, clonotypes shared by all four sorted-subset donors had higher generation probabilities. When a handful of donors were compared, the shared fraction of clonotypes was 5% to 6.5% for naive CD4, 3.5% to 4% for naive CD8, 2.3% for memory CD4, and approximately 0.4% for memory CD8. The small number of donors limited the genetic and exposure-history diversity represented.

About this clone: The antigen it recognizes is unknown. Base qualities are not recorded, but no much larger clone differs from it by a single base. Other DNA sequences of this sample code for an identical CDR3.

Donors were healthy HIV-negative adults with no recently reported acute infections or vaccinations. All donors were Caucasian adults living in Nashville, Tennessee, USA. CD4+ T cells were enriched by magnetic negative selection, after which naive cells were positively selected on CD45RA and the negative fraction was taken as the memory subset. Blood was obtained by leukapheresis, after which PBMCs were separated by Ficoll-Histopaque density gradient centrifugation and cryopreserved in liquid nitrogen vapor phase. Purity and quantity of every magnetically sorted T cell population were checked by analytical flow cytometry. From each sorted fraction, genomic DNA was isolated and quantified by UV absorbance on a Nanodrop 2000c. TCR CDR3 regions were amplified from genomic DNA by multiplex PCR using the deep immunoSEQ assay. Genomic DNA extracted from each cell subset was distributed evenly over all wells of several immunoSEQ 96-well plates, and each plate served as one replicate. For sorted subsets, roughly 190 ng of genomic DNA, equivalent to 25,000 to 30,000 T cell genomes, went into each replicate PCR. Purified libraries were quantified with a Qubit 3.0 fluorometer, sized on a Bioanalyzer 2100, and re-quantified with the KAPA Library Quantification kit. Every immunoSEQ 96-well plate was sequenced on a separate single-read 150-cycle Illumina NextSeq 550 flow cell. As for the original processing: The immunoSEQ output contained only junctional sequences without quality scores, so filtering could not match that applied to full-length reads. Sequences were annotated with PyIR, a Python wrapper for IgBLAST v1.9, and V/J genes and CDR3 were assigned using IMGT germline references. Any read was removed if the V/J assignment was weak (E-value above 1e-6), the CDR3 was missing, or the read contained stop codons, out-of-frame junctions, or ambiguous translated residues. V3J clonotypes were defined as sequences sharing the same inferred V gene, J gene, and CDR3 amino acid sequence. Percentage overlap between repertoires was computed as shared unique clonotypes divided by the size of the smaller repertoire. Repertoire richness was assessed with RTK rarefaction, the Chao1 estimator, and Recon v2.1 estimates of unobserved clonotypes. Generation probabilities were computed with OLGA for all TCRbeta clonotypes obtained by the gDNA method from several donors. TCRdb took this table from immuneACCESS and kept in-frame rearrangements with V and J called. Such tables lack part of the clones; where checked against another copy, unresolved V genes explain under half of the gap, and the rest is unexplained. V, J and clone size are taken as reported in that table, and D and trimming were inferred from the DNA itself. The sample records fewer than 2.5 million clones, 80% to 95% of which are singletons. The ten largest clonotypes hold roughly 0.36% of the sample.

V has 3 bases trimmed and J has 7 bases trimmed; junction bases matching no gene number 8. From cysteine to phenylalanine, the CDR3 is 15 amino acids long. Here the CDR3 DNA is all that survives: 45 bases in frame from base 1. In the germline V gene, CDR1 corresponds to SGHRS and CDR2 to YFSETQ. Recombination linked TRBV5-1 to TRBJ2-1; 9 bases in the junction line up with TRBD2. The sequenced material came from naive CD4+ T cells from PBMCs. The intended sense of this specimen's cell subset or site label: CD45RA+ positively selected. The source of this sequence is a man between 18 and 29 years old in good health. Some clones in this sample may be carry-over from other donors' samples. The CDR3 loop reads CASSSIAGAINEQFF. The DNA is TGCGCCAGCAGCTCTATAGCGGGAGCGATAAATGAGCAGTTCTTC.